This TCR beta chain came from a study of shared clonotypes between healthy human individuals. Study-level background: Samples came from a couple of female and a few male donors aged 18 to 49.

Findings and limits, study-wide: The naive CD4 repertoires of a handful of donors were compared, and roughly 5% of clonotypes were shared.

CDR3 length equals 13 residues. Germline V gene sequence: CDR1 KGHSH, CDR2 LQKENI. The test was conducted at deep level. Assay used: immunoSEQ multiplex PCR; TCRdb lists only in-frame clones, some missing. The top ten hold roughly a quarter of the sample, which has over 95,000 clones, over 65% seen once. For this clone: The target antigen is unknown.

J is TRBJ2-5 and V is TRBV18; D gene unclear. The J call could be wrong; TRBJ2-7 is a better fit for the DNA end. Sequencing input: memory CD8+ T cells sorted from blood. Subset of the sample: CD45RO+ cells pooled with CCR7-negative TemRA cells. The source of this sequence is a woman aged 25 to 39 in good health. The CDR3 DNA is TGTGCCAGCTCTCCCGTCAAAACCTACGAGCAGTACTTC. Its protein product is CASSPVKTYEQYF.